One and the same sample provided the 11 T cell receptor beta chains below, sequenced in a study of cytomegalovirus exposure and HLA in healthy donors. The PCR used 60 Vbeta and 13 Jbeta primers. Using immunoSEQ multiplex PCR, the repertoire was profiled, and TCRdb retains in-frame clones only, with some absent. Altogether 85,000 to 90,000 clones are present, around four fifths being singletons, with the ten largest covering around 3%. The sample was PBMCs. The receptors here all came from a man aged 25-45 years in good health and CMV-seronegative.

This clone was seen a handful of times. V and J are TRBV6-6 and TRBJ1-1; D ambiguous. V lost 5 bases and J lost 4, with 11 bases in between. Germline V lookup: CDR1 MNHNY, CDR2 SVGAGI (reference sequence). CDR3 length equals 13 residues. CDR3 amino acids: CASSPARITEAFF. In nucleotides, the CDR3 is TGTGCCAGCAGTCCGGCGCGGATCACTGAAGCTTTCTTT.

This clone was counted a single time. The chain has TRBV5-1 and TRBJ1-1, with TRBD1 identical over 7 bases. CDR1 SGHRS and CDR2 YFSETQ come from the germline V gene. This CDR3 has 15 amino acids. V was pared by 0 bases and J by 0 bases, with 2 bases of the junction left unmatched. The CDR3 DNA follows: TGCGCCAGCAGCTTGGGACAGGGCATGAACACTGAAGCTTTCTTT. Amino acid sequence: CASSLGQGMNTEAFF.

The chain recombines TRBV28 with TRBJ2-1, with 9 bases matching TRBD1. The CDR3 sequence is 15 residues long. The V gene end was trimmed by 8 bases and the J gene end by 4 bases; junction bases not matched to a gene: 9. CDR1 and CDR2 (germline): MDHEN, SYDVKM. The CDR3 sequence is CASVRTGERYNEQFF. Here the CDR3 DNA reads TGTGCCAGCGTTAGGACAGGGGAAAGGTACAATGAGCAGTTCTTC.

The chain couples TRBV6-1 to TRBJ2-7; 9 nucleotides agree with TRBD1. The V and J ends lost 4 bases and 6 bases, in that order; junction bases with no gene match: 4. The CDR3 runs 13 residues. CDR1 and CDR2 from the germline V gene are MNHNS and SASEGT. This CDR3 is CASSVATGGEQYF. The CDR3 DNA sequence: TGTGCCAGCAGTGTAGCGACAGGGGGCGAGCAGTACTTC.

The chain combines TRBV29-1 with TRBJ1-1, with D uncertain. Germline CDR1 and CDR2: SQVTM and ANQGSEA. V shed 4 bases and J shed 3 bases, with 6 bases lying between them. The CDR3 length is 11 residues. The CDR3 bases are TGCAGCGTTGTCGAGGACACTGAAGCTTTCTTT. This codes for CSVVEDTEAFF. The complete variable domain, with remaining parts taken from reference TRBV29-1 and TRBJ1-1, reads SAVISQKPSRDICQRGTSLTIQCQVDSQVTMMFWYRQQPGQSLTLIATANQGSEATYESGFVIDKFPISRPNLTFSTLTVSNMSPEDSSIYLCSVVEDTEAFFGQGTRLTVV.

This sequence joins TRBV10-3 and TRBJ1-1; D unresolved. The CDR3 loop spans 12 amino acids. The V end was cut by 3 bases, the J end by 1 base, with 3 bases between. Germline values: CDR1 ENHRY, CDR2 SYGVKD. CDR3 nucleotide sequence: TGTGCCATCAGTGACAGGAACACTGAAGCTTTCTTT. This translates into CAISDRNTEAFF.

The chain couples TRBV10-3 to TRBJ2-3, with 10 bases matching TRBD2. Germline V gives CDR1 ENHRY, CDR2 SYGVKD. V shed 7 bases, J shed 9 bases, and the junction held 10 bases outside the gene matches. This CDR3 has 14 residues. Written as DNA, the CDR3 is TGTGCCATCAACCGAAGCGGGGGGGCGGGGACGCAGTATTTT. This gives the protein CAINRSGGAGTQYF.

The rearrangement links TRBV21-1 to TRBJ2-7; the table's D call, TRBD1, was not checked against the DNA. TRBV21-1 is annotated as a pseudogene. This CDR3 contains 13 residues. The CDR3 spells CASSKTGTYEQYF. The CDR3 DNA follows: TGTGCCAGCAGCAAAACAGGAACCTACGAGCAGTACTTC.

This sequence joins TRBV5-1 and TRBJ1-1; D possibly corresponds to TRBD1 (6 bases). Trimming pared 0 bases from V and 7 bases from J, leaving 10 bases between. The CDR3 sequence is 13 residues long. Germline assignment: CDR1 SGHRS and CDR2 YFSETQ. Here the CDR3 reads CASSLGTEREAFF. The CDR3 DNA reads TGCGCCAGCAGCTTGGGGACAGAGCGTGAAGCTTTCTTT. Complete variable domain (other parts from reference TRBV5-1 and TRBJ1-1): KAGVTQTPRYLIKTRGQQVTLSCSPISGHRSVSWYQQTPGQGLQFLFEYFSETQRNKGNFPGRFSGRQFSNSRSEMNVSTLELGDSALYLCASSLGTEREAFFGQGTRLTVV.

The V gene is TRBV5-1, the J gene TRBJ1-3; 7 nucleotides align to TRBD1. Germline CDR1 and CDR2: SGHRS and YFSETQ. The CDR3 has 17 amino acids. J was trimmed by 2 bases and V by 1 base; bases with no gene match: 9. Written as DNA, the CDR3 is TGCGCCAGCAGCTTGATGGGACAGTCTGTAACTGGAAACACCATATATTTT. Amino acids: CASSLMGQSVTGNTIYF.

In its sample, this clone was seen once. V usage is TRBV5-4 and J usage is TRBJ1-3; D might be TRBD1 (6 bases). Deletions cut 4 bases from V and 4 bases from J, with 18 bases between. The germline CDR1 and CDR2 sequences are SGHNT and YYREEE (reference sequence). The CDR3 length is 16 residues. The DNA of the CDR3 is TGTGCCAGCAGCCCGGGAGGGGGTTCTTCGGGAAACACCATATATTTT. Protein: CASSPGGGSSGNTIYF. Variable domain in full (rest from reference TRBV5-4 and TRBJ1-3): ETGVTQSPTHLIKTRGQQVTLRCSSQSGHNTVSWYQQALGQGPQFIFQYYREEENGRGNFPPRFSGLQFPNYSSELNVNALELDDSALYLCASSPGGGSSGNTIYFGEGSWLTVV.